This T cell receptor (beta chain) was sequenced during a study of identical twins. A template switching step contributed a universal primer site, while unique molecular identifiers were present in the cDNA. TCRdb ran MiXCR on the 5' RACE reads and lists one entry per CDR3 protein. There are about 260,000 distinct CDR3 sequences in the sample; approximately 7% occur only once, and 3.6% lies in the top ten. Notes on the study in general: Cord blood's abundant beta clonotypes had fewer insertions, unlike memory repertoires. Low generation-probability sequences were in excess among twin-shared out-of-frame alpha sequences.

For this clonotype: Its antigen remains unknown.

Germline CDR1 and CDR2: SGHDT and YYEEEE. Trimming removed 4 bases from V and 1 base from J, with 17 bases in between. CDR3 length: 17 amino acids. A further study also used this sample, focusing on yellow fever vaccine responses in identical twins. Turning to that study: Each twin's T cell response to the vaccine was reported to look partly convergent and partly personalized.

The TCR comes from a woman under 30 in good health. The sample comprised memory (CD45RO+) T cells sorted from blood. V usage is TRBV5-6 and J usage is TRBJ2-2, with D hard to call. The CDR3 sequence: CASSPQRTAGNTGELFF. The CDR3 DNA follows: TGTGCCAGCAGCCCGCAGAGGACGGCCGGGAACACCGGGGAGCTGTTTTTT.